This T cell receptor beta chain was found in a study of metastatic and nonmetastatic thyroid tumors. Turning to the study itself: Across peripheral blood and tumor or nodule tissue samples taken from malignant and benign thyroid patients, the repertoires were compared with one another.

Every patient was untreated before thyroid surgery. TCRdb re-clonotyped the PCR reads via MiXCR. In the table there are tens of thousands of clones, roughly 16% of which are singletons. The V gene's germline CDR1 is DFQATT and CDR2 SNEGSKA (reference sequence). This CDR3 is built from 16 residues. With V trimmed by 6 bases and J by 7 bases, 9 bases remained unmatched. The clonotype originates from a female donor with papillary thyroid cancer or a benign thyroid nodule (not recorded which). Some clones in this sample may be carry-over from other donors' samples. Sequences were obtained from blood. This chain links TRBV20-1 with TRBJ2-1, with 16 bases lining up with TRBD2. This chain's CDR3 is CSAPGTSGRAINEQFF. CDR3 nucleotides: TGCAGTGCCCCCGGGACTAGCGGGAGGGCCATTAATGAGCAGTTCTTC.